This TCR beta chain was retrieved from a study of post-analysis software for immune sequencing data (dated by TCRdb to between 2014 and 2016). As for the study more broadly: Relapsing-remitting, secondary progressive and progressive-relapsing multiple sclerosis were recorded as disease courses, and subtype annotation was lacking for some patients. The patient repertoires were compared against approximately ten previously published healthy control repertoires obtained from donors aged about 6 to 28 years. A subset of samples was prepared in parallel using single-end sample barcoding, then pooled and co-amplified after Illumina adapter ligation.

The library was obtained by PCR. Sequencing took place on an Illumina HiSeq 2500. Unique molecular identifiers were incorporated into TCR beta cDNA libraries to reduce PCR and sequencing biases. Every 1 to 10 million input T cells yielded some 500,000 cDNA molecules, meaning each molecule approximated one T cell. Patient libraries were prepared and sequenced with the same protocol used for the earlier healthy control dataset. Samples belonging to the same batch were prepared together, multiplexed and sequenced on a shared HiSeq lane. In the paper's pipeline: MIGEC handled the raw barcoded reads, throwing out single-read molecular identifier groups before consensus assembly and CDR3 extraction. VDJtools was used for post-analysis of the clonotype tables, and diversity was normalized by down-sampling every dataset to the size of the smallest sample. In repertoire overlap clustering, CDR3 amino acid sequences, but not nucleotide sequences, were matched to correct batch-related cross-sample contamination. In TCRdb, the public reads were trimmed at Q25 with fastp and aligned with MiXCR, with productive beta chains retained. Identical CDR3 proteins give one entry, which carries the most common genes and DNA. The authors' filters were not applied to this entry. For this sample there are some 800,000 distinct CDR3 sequences; about 43% appear just once. The top ten clonotypes cover just under 5% of the sample.

To demonstrate the VDJtools post-analysis software, the study profiled TCR beta repertoires from the peripheral blood of about 13 young patients with multiple sclerosis. Multiple sclerosis patients were children and adolescents aged roughly 6 to 16 years. V is pruned by 4 bases and J by 2 bases, leaving 10 bases of the junction without a gene match. The CDR3 measures 16 amino acids from cysteine to phenylalanine. Only the CDR3 portion is preserved as DNA: 48 bases, with reading frame beginning at the first base. CDR1 and CDR2, looked up from the germline V gene, are SQVTM and ANQGSEA. Notes on this clonotype: Its antigen is unknown. Base qualities are not provided; no much larger clone lies one nucleotide away.

General conclusions and limits of the study: Significantly lower normalized Chao1 diversity was found in multiple sclerosis patients than in controls, suggesting substantial peripheral T-cell clonal expansion. Direct clustering with F measure revealed strong co-clustering of samples prepared in the same batch, which led to a batch-effect correction. The multiple sclerosis patient group was slightly younger than the control group. Patients showed significantly higher frequencies than controls for a handful of TRBV segments, among them TRBV5-6, TRBV5-1 and TRBV20-1.

Sequencing was carried out using blood. This receptor was obtained from a girl aged 5-17 years with multiple sclerosis. The rearranged segments are TRBV29-1 and TRBJ2-1; a stretch of 8 junction bases matches TRBD2. The DNA sequence is TGCAGCGTTGTAAGCTTTCGGGAGGGCACCTACAATGAGCAGTTCTTC. This codes for CSVVSFREGTYNEQFF.